The 28 T cell receptor beta chains listed next were all sequenced from one sample in a study of blood T cell repertoires in COVID-19. Data came from immunoSEQ multiplex PCR; TCRdb stores just in-frame clones and leaves some out. The top ten hold about a sixth of the sample, which has 85,000 to 100,000 clones, approximately 79% seen once. The source material was peripheral blood. All receptors derive from an elderly woman with active or convalescent COVID-19.

The V and J genes are TRBV11-2 and TRBJ2-7; D is unresolved. The germline V and J ends were trimmed by 1 base and 2 bases, with 12 bases remaining between them. Germline CDR1 reads SGHAT; CDR2 reads FQNNGV. CDR3 length equals 15 residues. For the CDR3, the DNA is TGTGCCAGCAGCTTAGTGGGTCAGGCCGCCTACGAGCAGTACTTC. Its translation is CASSLVGQAAYEQYF. Using reference TRBV11-2 and TRBJ2-7 for the parts outside the CDR3, the full variable domain is EAGVAQSPRYKIIEKRQSVAFWCNPISGHATLYWYQQILGQGPKLLIQFQNNGVVDDSQLPKDRFSAERLKGVDSTLKIQPAKLEDSAVYLCASSLVGQAAYEQYFGPGTRLTVT.

The table lists this clone with a count of one. The chain is built from TRBV4-1 and TRBJ1-6; no firm D call. There are 13 residues in the CDR3. With 8 bases removed from V and 5 bases from J, the gap between germline ends came to 10 bases. Per the germline V gene, CDR1 is MGHRA and CDR2 is YSYEKL. The DNA of the CDR3 is TGCGCCAGCGGGGAGCCAGATAATTCACCCCTCCACTTT. This gives the protein CASGEPDNSPLHF.

The chain uses TRBV19 and TRBJ1-5, with a possible D match to TRBD1 (5 bases). The CDR3 sequence is 16 residues long. V lost 0 bases, J lost 6 bases, and 15 bases lay in between. The germline V gene has CDR1 LNHDA and CDR2 SQIVND (reference sequence). CDR3 sequence reads: CASSIDNTGFLQPQHF. CDR3 bases: TGTGCCAGTAGTATAGATAACACAGGATTTCTTCAGCCCCAGCATTTT.

The CDR3 nucleotides read TGTGCCAGCAGCCAAGAGCACCCCTCGCAGGGTCGCGAGCAGTACTTC. Encoded protein: CASSQEHPSQGREQYF. The gene calls are TRBV4-2 and TRBJ2-7; D perhaps matches TRBD1 (5 bases). Deletions cut 0 bases from V and 6 bases from J, with 18 bases between. Per germline, CDR1 LGHNA and CDR2 YNFKEQ. This CDR3 is 16 amino acids long.

The J gene is TRBJ1-2, the V gene TRBV10-2, with D perhaps TRBD1 (6 bases). The CDR3 contains 14 residues. CDR1 is WSHSY and CDR2 is SAAADI in the germline V gene. V shed 7 bases and J shed 5 bases, with 17 bases lying between them. The chain's CDR3 is CASTHFAGDYGYTF. DNA for the CDR3: TGCGCCAGCACCCACTTCGCAGGGGATTATGGCTACACCTTC.

This chain uses TRBV5-1 with TRBJ2-7, with 7 positions matching TRBD1. This CDR3 is built from 18 residues. After removal of 4 bases from V and 0 bases from J, the junction contained 16 bases not matched to a gene. The V gene's germline CDR1 is SGHRS and CDR2 YFSETQ. The DNA of the CDR3 is TGCGCCAGCAGCCCGAAGCCGGGACAGAGGGCCTACTCCTACGAGCAGTACTTC. Encoded protein: CASSPKPGQRAYSYEQYF.

V and J are TRBV10-3 and TRBJ2-1; 7 bases are a match to TRBD2. J lost 9 bases, V lost 0 bases, and 11 bases had no gene match. From germline, CDR1 is ENHRY and CDR2 SYGVKD. This CDR3 region has 16 residues. For the CDR3, the DNA is TGTGCCATCAGTGAGTCTAGGGGCGGGAGCCGCATTGAGCAGTTCTTC. Its protein product is CAISESRGGSRIEQFF.

The V gene is TRBV7-9, the J gene TRBJ1-1, with a tentative D call TRBD1 (6 bases). Trimming removed 0 bases at V and 1 base at J, with 9 bases between. There are 15 residues in the CDR3. Germline V gives CDR1 SEHNR, CDR2 FQNEAQ (reference sequence). The CDR3 DNA sequence: TGTGCCAGCAGCTTAGCGGGACATTCGAACACTGAAGCTTTCTTT. Protein sequence: CASSLAGHSNTEAFF.

The V call is TRBV25-1, the J call TRBJ2-7; D possibly corresponds to TRBD1 (5 bases). The CDR3 has 13 residues. Germline V gene lookup returns CDR1 MGHDK and CDR2 SYGVNS. Trimming removed 8 bases from V and 2 bases from J, with 13 bases in between. CDR3 residues: CASRAGSAYEQYF. CDR3 bases: TGTGCCAGCCGGGCAGGGTCCGCCTACGAGCAGTACTTC.

This clone was counted only a few times. The J gene is TRBJ1-3, the V gene TRBV19, with D possibly TRBD1 on 6 matching bases. The CDR3 consists of 16 residues. V lost 0 bases and J lost 4, with 13 bases in between. CDR1 is LNHDA and CDR2 is SQIVND in the germline V gene (reference sequence). The CDR3 loop is CASSIDGQRGGNTIYF. CDR3 in DNA: TGTGCCAGTAGTATAGACGGACAGCGTGGAGGAAACACCATATATTTT.

The chain uses TRBV27 and TRBJ2-3, with D hard to call. V shed 6 bases and J shed 6 bases, with 13 bases lying between them. There are 13 residues in the CDR3. Looked up from germline, CDR1 is MNHEY and CDR2 is SMNVEV (reference sequence). CDR3 in DNA: TGTGCCAGCAGGAACAGCACGGCGGATACGCAGTATTTT. It translates to CASRNSTADTQYF.

Only one count was recorded for this clone. The J gene is TRBJ2-1, the V gene TRBV20-1; D gene unclear. Trimming cost V 3 bases and J 8 bases, with 8 bases left between them. The CDR3 contains 11 residues. Germline-derived CDR1 and CDR2 are DFQATT and SNEGSKA (reference sequence). In DNA, the CDR3 is TGCAGTGCTAGCTTGGCCCATGAGCAGTTCTTC. Its protein product is CSASLAHEQFF.

This clone was seen a single time. The chain links TRBV29-1 to TRBJ2-1, with D possibly being TRBD2 (6 bases). This CDR3 region has 14 residues. Between the trimmed V and J ends, which lost 2 bases and 9 bases, there was a span of 17 bases. CDR1 SQVTM and CDR2 ANQGSEA come from the germline V gene. CDR3 coding DNA: TGCAGCGTTGAACCCCGCCGGGGGACTTTTGAGCAGTTCTTC. Amino acids: CSVEPRRGTFEQFF.

Written as DNA, the CDR3 is TGTGCCAGCAGCAAAGGCGTACAGGACTATGGCTACACCTTC. Amino acids: CASSKGVQDYGYTF. This chain links TRBV7-8 with TRBJ1-2, with D perhaps TRBD1 (5 bases). CDR1 is SGHVS and CDR2 is FQNEAQ in the germline V gene. The CDR3 is made up of 14 amino acids. V dropped 5 bases and J dropped 3 bases, with 13 bases sitting between them.

This chain uses TRBV5-1 with TRBJ2-5; perhaps TRBD2 as D (5 bases). The germline V and J ends were trimmed by 6 bases and 2 bases, with 11 bases remaining between them. The V gene's germline CDR1 is SGHRS and CDR2 YFSETQ. The CDR3 covers 13 residues. Here the CDR3 DNA reads TGCGCCAGCACTTGGACTGGACAAGAGACCCAGTACTTC. It specifies CASTWTGQETQYF.

The chain uses TRBV19 and TRBJ2-3; 7 positions match TRBD2. The CDR3 spans 15 residues. V was clipped by 3 bases and J by 4 bases; unmatched bases: 7. The germline CDR1 and CDR2 sequences are LNHDA and SQIVND (reference sequence). The CDR3 DNA follows: TGTGCCAGTAGTATCGGAGCGGGGAGAGCAGATACGCAGTATTTT. Amino acids: CASSIGAGRADTQYF.

V usage is TRBV9 and J usage is TRBJ2-2; 9 bases are a match to TRBD2. This CDR3 has 16 residues. Per germline, CDR1 SGDLS and CDR2 YYNGEE. Trimming cost V 4 bases and J 4 bases; bases outside gene matches: 8. The CDR3 here is CASSQSAGGPTGELFF. The DNA for the CDR3 is TGTGCCAGCAGCCAGAGCGCGGGAGGGCCCACCGGGGAGCTGTTTTTT.

This sequence joins TRBV4-1 and TRBJ2-7; 7 nucleotides align to TRBD2. V was clipped by 2 bases and J by 7 bases; unmatched bases: 26. CDR1 MGHRA and CDR2 YSYEKL come from the germline V gene. This CDR3 contains 20 residues. For the CDR3, the DNA is TGCGCCAGCAGCCAAAAGAGCGCCACCATGACGGGAGGTTCTTTATCTGAGCAGTACTTC. Its translation: CASSQKSATMTGGSLSEQYF.

The J gene is TRBJ1-2, the V gene TRBV6-6, with D perhaps matching TRBD1 (6 bases). The germline V gene encodes CDR1 MNHNY and CDR2 SVGAGI (reference sequence). The CDR3 runs 12 residues. Deletions cut 7 bases from V and 4 bases from J, with 10 bases between. The CDR3 DNA sequence: TGTGCCAGCAATGGGGGCGGCTATGGCTACACCTTC. It encodes CASNGGGYGYTF.

The genes are TRBV7-9 and TRBJ2-6, with TRBD2 matching over 8 bases. The V and J ends lost 3 bases and 4 bases, in that order; junction bases with no gene match: 11. This CDR3 region has 18 residues. Per the germline V gene, CDR1 is SEHNR and CDR2 is FQNEAQ (reference sequence). Here the CDR3 reads CASSFDSGGLPGANVLTF. The CDR3 bases are TGTGCCAGCAGCTTCGACTCGGGGGGGCTGCCCGGGGCCAACGTCCTGACTTTC.

This clone was seen a few times. The CDR3 reads CASRTGLKGYTF. The CDR3 nucleotides are TGTGCCAGCAGGACAGGGCTTAAAGGCTACACCTTC. V usage is TRBV6-5 and J usage is TRBJ1-2; 7 bases map to TRBD1. Per the germline V gene, CDR1 is MNHEY and CDR2 is SVGAGI. This CDR3 is built from 12 residues. J was trimmed by 8 bases and V by 6 bases; bases with no gene match: 6.

V gene TRBV7-6 combines with J gene TRBJ2-1; 14 bases agree with TRBD2. CDR3 size: 16 residues. The J segment lost 8 bases and the V segment lost 5 bases, leaving 8 bases of the junction unmatched. Germline V CDR1 and CDR2: SGHVS, FNYEAQ. CDR3: CASSTGTSGSFYEQFF. Written as DNA, the CDR3 is TGTGCCAGCAGCACCGGGACTAGCGGGAGTTTCTATGAGCAGTTCTTC.

The chain has TRBV11-2 and TRBJ2-2; a weak D match, TRBD1 (5 bases). CDR1 and CDR2 from the germline V gene are SGHAT and FQNNGV. There are 16 residues in the CDR3. Trimming left V 3 bases short and J 1 base short, with 12 bases between. The CDR3, as DNA: TGTGCCAGCAGCTTTGGCAGGGTCGGGAACACCGGGGAGCTGTTTTTT. The encoded protein is CASSFGRVGNTGELFF. Combining the CDR3 with reference TRBV11-2 and TRBJ2-2 gives the whole variable domain EAGVAQSPRYKIIEKRQSVAFWCNPISGHATLYWYQQILGQGPKLLIQFQNNGVVDDSQLPKDRFSAERLKGVDSTLKIQPAKLEDSAVYLCASSFGRVGNTGELFFGEGSRLTVL.

This chain links TRBV2 with TRBJ1-6, with 9 bases fitting TRBD1. Germline V gene data show CDR1 as SNHLY and CDR2 as FYNNEI. This CDR3 is 18 amino acids long. With 3 bases clipped from V and 0 bases from J, the junction kept 6 bases outside the gene matches. CDR3 amino acids: CASSDGDRGSSYNSPLHF. As DNA, the CDR3 is TGTGCCAGCAGTGACGGAGACAGGGGGAGCTCCTATAATTCACCCCTCCACTTT.

The rearrangement links TRBV7-9 to TRBJ2-5; perhaps TRBD2 as D (5 bases). Germline V gives CDR1 SEHNR, CDR2 FQNEAQ (reference sequence). The CDR3 totals 12 residues. With 3 bases removed from V and 5 bases from J, the gap between germline ends came to 7 bases. CDR3 sequence reads: CASSFTSETQYF. CDR3 DNA: TGTGCCAGCAGCTTCACTAGTGAGACCCAGTACTTC.

The chain links TRBV18 to TRBJ1-5; 8 bases align to TRBD1. This CDR3 is built from 15 residues. Germline loops: CDR1 KGHSH, CDR2 LQKENI. Losses at the gene ends were 4 bases for V and 7 bases for J; bases not matched to a gene: 9. The CDR3 sequence is CASSRDRPNEQPQHF. The CDR3 DNA reads as TGTGCCAGCTCACGGGACAGGCCGAACGAACAGCCCCAGCATTTT.

This clone was seen once. CDR3 DNA sequence: TGTGCCAGCAGTGAATTGCGGACCGGGGGAGAGACCCAGTACTTC. Its translation is CASSELRTGGETQYF. The V call is TRBV6-1, the J call TRBJ2-5; TRBD2 is a possible D gene (6 bases). The CDR3 spans 15 residues. Trimming cost V 2 bases and J 4 bases, with 14 bases left between them. Germline V gene data show CDR1 as MNHNS and CDR2 as SASEGT.

V usage is TRBV9 and J usage is TRBJ2-1; 8 nucleotides match TRBD2. This CDR3 is 16 amino acids long. V lost 2 bases and J lost 9; bases outside the gene matches: 13. Per germline, CDR1 SGDLS and CDR2 YYNGEE. CDR3 loop: CASSVGSGNSNSEQFF. DNA of the CDR3: TGTGCCAGCAGCGTGGGTAGCGGGAACAGTAATAGTGAGCAGTTCTTC.